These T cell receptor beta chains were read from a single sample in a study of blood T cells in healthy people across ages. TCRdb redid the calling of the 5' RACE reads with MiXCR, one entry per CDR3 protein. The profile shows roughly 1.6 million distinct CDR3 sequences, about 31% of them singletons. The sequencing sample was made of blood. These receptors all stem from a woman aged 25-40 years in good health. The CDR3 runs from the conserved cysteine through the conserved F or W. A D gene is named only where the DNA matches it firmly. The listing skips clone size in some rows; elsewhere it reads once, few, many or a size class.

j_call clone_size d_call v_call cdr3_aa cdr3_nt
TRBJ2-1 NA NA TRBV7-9 CASSLANLRRNNEQFF TGTGCCAGCAGCTTAGCGAACTTGCGCCGAAACAATGAGCAGTTCTTC
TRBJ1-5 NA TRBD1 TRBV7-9 CVSSLGQGASQPQHF TGTGTCAGCAGCTTAGGACAGGGGGCAAGTCAGCCCCAGCATTTT
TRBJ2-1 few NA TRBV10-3 CAISESGVYYNEQFF TGTGCCATCAGTGAGTCAGGGGTCTACTACAATGAGCAGTTCTTC
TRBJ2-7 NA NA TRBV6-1 CASSERRGLLYEQYF TGTGCCAGCAGTGAACGGCGGGGGCTTTTGTACGAGCAGTACTTC
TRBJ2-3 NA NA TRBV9 CASADSTSTDTQYF TGTGCCAGCGCCGACAGTACTAGCACAGATACGCAGTATTTT
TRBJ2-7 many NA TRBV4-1 CASSPGRYYEQYF TGCGCCAGCAGTCCGGGGCGGTACTACGAGCAGTACTTC
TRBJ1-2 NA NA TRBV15 CATSRVRGTYTF TGTGCCACCAGCAGAGTGCGGGGGACCTACACCTTC
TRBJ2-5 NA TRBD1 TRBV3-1 CASSKTGTGGWETQYF TGTGCCAGCAGCAAAACCGGGACAGGGGGCTGGGAGACCCAGTACTTC
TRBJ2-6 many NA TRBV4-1 CASSQDGSGSGANVLTF TGCGCCAGCAGCCAAGATGGGTCGGGTTCCGGGGCCAACGTCCTGACTTTC
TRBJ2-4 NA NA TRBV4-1 CASSQDPGAGGWDIQYF TGCGCCAGCAGCCAAGATCCAGGGGCGGGTGGTTGGGACATTCAGTACTTC
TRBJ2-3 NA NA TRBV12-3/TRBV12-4 CASRVTSDAQYF TGTGCCAGCAGAGTGACCTCAGATGCGCAGTATTTT
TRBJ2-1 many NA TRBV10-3 CAISEQRTERSQGGEQFF TGTGCCATCAGTGAGCAACGGACTGAGCGGTCCCAAGGTGGTGAGCAGTTCTTC
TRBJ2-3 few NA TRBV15 CATSRVGRGEDTQYF TGTGCCACCAGCAGAGTCGGCAGGGGGGAAGATACGCAGTATTTT
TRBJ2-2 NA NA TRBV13 CASSPRTTGELFF TGTGCCAGCAGCCCCCGGACCACCGGGGAGCTGTTTTTT
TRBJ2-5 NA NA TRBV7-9 CASSLGLRTPQETQYF TGTGCCAGCAGCTTAGGATTAAGGACTCCACAAGAGACCCAGTACTTC
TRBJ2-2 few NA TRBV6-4 CASSDSNPSGELFF TGTGCCAGCAGTGACTCGAACCCGTCCGGGGAGCTGTTTTTT
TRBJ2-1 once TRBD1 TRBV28 CASSTTRTGDNEQFF TGTGCCAGCAGTACGACACGGACAGGGGACAATGAGCAGTTCTTC
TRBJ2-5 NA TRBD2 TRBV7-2 CASSPARAGGRTGQTQYF TGTGCCAGCAGTCCAGCCCGGGCGGGGGGCCGAACGGGACAGACCCAGTACTTC
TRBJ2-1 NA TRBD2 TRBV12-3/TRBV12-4 CASNLWTSGGENEQFF TGTGCCAGCAATTTATGGACTAGCGGGGGGGAAAATGAGCAGTTCTTC
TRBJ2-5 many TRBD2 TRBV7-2 CASSLVAGGMETQYF TGTGCCAGCAGCTTAGTAGCGGGAGGGATGGAGACCCAGTACTTC
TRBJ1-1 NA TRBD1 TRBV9 CASSPGWGQGRTEAFF TGTGCCAGCAGCCCCGGCTGGGGACAGGGAAGAACTGAAGCTTTCTTT
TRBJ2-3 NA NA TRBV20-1 CSARFPGTSTDTQYF TGCAGTGCTAGATTTCCAGGGACTTCCACAGATACGCAGTATTTT
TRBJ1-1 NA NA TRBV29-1 CSVGWALNTEAFF TGCAGCGTGGGATGGGCCTTAAACACTGAAGCTTTCTTT
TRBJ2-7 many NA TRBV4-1 CASSQDRRYEQYF TGCGCCAGCAGCCAAGATAGGCGTTACGAGCAGTACTTC